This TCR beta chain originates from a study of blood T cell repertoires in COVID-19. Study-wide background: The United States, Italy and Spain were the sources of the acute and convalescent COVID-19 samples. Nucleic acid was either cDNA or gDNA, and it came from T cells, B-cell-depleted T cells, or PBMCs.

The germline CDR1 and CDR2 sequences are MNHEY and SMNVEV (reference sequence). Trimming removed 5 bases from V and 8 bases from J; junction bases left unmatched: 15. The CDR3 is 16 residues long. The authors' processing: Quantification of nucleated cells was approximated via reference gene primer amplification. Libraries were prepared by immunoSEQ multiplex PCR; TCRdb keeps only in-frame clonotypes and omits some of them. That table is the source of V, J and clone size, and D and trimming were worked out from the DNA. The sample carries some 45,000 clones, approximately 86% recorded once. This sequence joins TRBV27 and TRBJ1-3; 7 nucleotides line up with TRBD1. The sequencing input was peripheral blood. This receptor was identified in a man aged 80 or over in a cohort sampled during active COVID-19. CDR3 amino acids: CASSPRQGGSGDTIYF. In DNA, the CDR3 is TGTGCCAGCAGTCCTCGACAGGGAGGCTCGGGGGACACCATATATTTT.